A single sample gave rise to the 5 T cell receptor beta chains below, sequenced in a study of radiotherapy plus CTLA-4 blockade in lung cancer. Repertoires were generated with immunoSEQ multiplex PCR, while TCRdb's copy carries only in-frame clones and drops some. The table includes around 80,000 clones, around 80% detected once. This sample comprised peripheral blood, obtained from a patient treated with radiotherapy plus ipilimumab. The receptor source for this set is a human donor with non-small cell lung cancer who had stable disease on radiotherapy plus ipilimumab.

The genes are TRBV7-5 and TRBJ2-5. TRBV7-5 is a pseudogene segment. The CDR3 is made up of 19 amino acids. The CDR3 DNA is TGTGCCAGAAGCCAGGACTTCAACGGGACCTCTCTTCGCAGAAGGACCCAGTACTTC. Residues: CARSQDFNGTSLRRRTQYF.

In its sample, this clone was seen a few times. This chain connects TRBV7-8 to TRBJ1-6; tentative D call: TRBD1 (5 bases). Germline V lookup: CDR1 SGHVS, CDR2 FQNEAQ. The CDR3 consists of 14 residues. Trimming shortened V by 5 bases and J by 9 bases, and 14 bases separated the two germline ends. The CDR3 protein is CASSPRVRGSPLHF. CDR3 nucleotide sequence: TGTGCCAGCAGCCCCCGGGTAAGGGGTTCACCCCTCCACTTT.

V and J are TRBV19 and TRBJ1-5, with a tentative D call TRBD1 (6 bases). V was shortened by 7 bases and J by 6 bases, with 13 bases between the two germline ends. CDR3 length: 13 amino acids. The germline gives CDR1 LNHDA, CDR2 SQIVND (reference sequence). CDR3 in DNA: TGTGCCAGTAAACCAGGGGTATTTCAGCCCCAGCATTTT. Its protein product is CASKPGVFQPQHF.

This clone was detected only once. The V call is TRBV28, the J call TRBJ2-7; D remains unclear. The CDR3 contains 11 residues. CDR1 is MDHEN and CDR2 is SYDVKM in the germline V gene. V dropped 1 base and J dropped 5 bases, with 3 bases sitting between them. The CDR3 sequence is CASSLFDEQYF. The CDR3 DNA is TGTGCCAGCAGTTTATTCGACGAGCAGTACTTC.

This chain's CDR3 is CASSSPRGSGNQPQHF. The CDR3 DNA reads TGTGCCAGCAGTTCCCCACGGGGGTCCGGCAATCAGCCCCAGCATTTT. This rearrangement joins TRBV28 to TRBJ1-5, with D maybe TRBD1 (5 bases). Trimming removed 4 bases from V and 2 bases from J, with 15 bases in between. Germline V gene lookup returns CDR1 MDHEN and CDR2 SYDVKM. This CDR3 has 16 amino acids.